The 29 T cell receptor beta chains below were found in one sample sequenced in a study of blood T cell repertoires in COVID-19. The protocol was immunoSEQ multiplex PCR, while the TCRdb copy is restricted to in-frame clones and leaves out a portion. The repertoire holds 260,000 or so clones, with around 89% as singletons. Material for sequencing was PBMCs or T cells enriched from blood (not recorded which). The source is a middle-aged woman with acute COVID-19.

The CDR3 DNA is TGTGCCAGCAGCTTGCGCAGGGCAACTAATGAAAAACTGTTTTTT. Protein product: CASSLRRATNEKLFF. The chain carries TRBV5-4 and TRBJ1-4, with a possible D match to TRBD1 (5 bases). The CDR3 loop spans 15 amino acids. Germline CDR1 is SGHNT and CDR2 is YYREEE (reference sequence). V shed 1 base and J shed 0 bases, with 7 bases lying between them.

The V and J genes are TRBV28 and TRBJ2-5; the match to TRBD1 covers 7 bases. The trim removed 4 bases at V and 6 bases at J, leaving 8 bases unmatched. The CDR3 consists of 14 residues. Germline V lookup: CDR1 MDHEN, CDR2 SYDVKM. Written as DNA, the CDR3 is TGTGCCAGCAGTTCGCCGGGACAGAGCCAGACCCAGTACTTC. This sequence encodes CASSSPGQSQTQYF. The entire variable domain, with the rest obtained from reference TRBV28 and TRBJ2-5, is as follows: DVKVTQSSRYLVKRTGEKVFLECVQDMDHENMFWYRQDPGLGLRLIYFSYDVKMKEKGDIPEGYSVSREKKERFSLILESASTNQTSMYLCASSSPGQSQTQYFGPGTRLLVL.

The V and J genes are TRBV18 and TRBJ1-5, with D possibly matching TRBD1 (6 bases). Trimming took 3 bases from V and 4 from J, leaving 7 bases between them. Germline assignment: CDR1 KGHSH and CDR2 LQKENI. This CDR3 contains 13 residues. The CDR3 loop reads CASSPDRNQPQHF. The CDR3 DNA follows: TGTGCCAGCTCACCTGACAGGAATCAGCCCCAGCATTTT.

Here the CDR3 reads CASSDQYNSPLHF. The CDR3 DNA reads as TGTGCCAGCAGTGATCAATATAATTCACCCCTCCACTTT. The V call is TRBV6-1, the J call TRBJ1-6; no firm D call. Trimming removed 3 bases at V and 4 bases at J, with 4 bases between. The length of the CDR3 is 13 residues. Germline loops: CDR1 MNHNS, CDR2 SASEGT.

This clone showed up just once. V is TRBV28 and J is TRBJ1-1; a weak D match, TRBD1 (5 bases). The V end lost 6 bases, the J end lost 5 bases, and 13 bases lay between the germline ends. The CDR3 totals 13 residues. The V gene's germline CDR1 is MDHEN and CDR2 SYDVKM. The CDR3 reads CASRGGSYTEAFF. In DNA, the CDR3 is TGTGCCAGCAGGGGGGGAAGCTATACTGAAGCTTTCTTT.

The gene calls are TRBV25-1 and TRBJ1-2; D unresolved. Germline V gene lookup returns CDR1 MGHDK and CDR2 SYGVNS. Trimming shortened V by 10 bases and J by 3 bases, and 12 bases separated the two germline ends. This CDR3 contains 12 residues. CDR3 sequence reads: CATLREYYGYTF. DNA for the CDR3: TGTGCCACCCTGAGGGAATACTATGGCTACACCTTC.

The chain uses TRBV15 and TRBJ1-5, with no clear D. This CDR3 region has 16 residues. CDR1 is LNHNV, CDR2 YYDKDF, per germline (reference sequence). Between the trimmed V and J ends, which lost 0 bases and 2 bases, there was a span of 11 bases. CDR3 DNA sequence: TGTGCCACCAGCAGAGACCGACCGACTCGCAATCAGCCCCAGCATTTT. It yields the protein CATSRDRPTRNQPQHF.

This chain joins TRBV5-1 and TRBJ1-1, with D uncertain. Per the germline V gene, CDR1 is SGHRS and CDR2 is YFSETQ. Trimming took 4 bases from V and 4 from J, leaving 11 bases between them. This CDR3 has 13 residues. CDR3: CASSTDMSTEAFF. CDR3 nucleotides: TGCGCCAGCAGCACCGACATGTCCACTGAAGCTTTCTTT.

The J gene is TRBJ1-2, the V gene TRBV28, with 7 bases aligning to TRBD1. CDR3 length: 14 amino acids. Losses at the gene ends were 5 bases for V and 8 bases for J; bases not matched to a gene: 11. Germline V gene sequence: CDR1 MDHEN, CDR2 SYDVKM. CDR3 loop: CASSPGQDAMGYTF. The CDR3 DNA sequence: TGTGCCAGCAGTCCCGGACAGGACGCTATGGGCTACACCTTC.

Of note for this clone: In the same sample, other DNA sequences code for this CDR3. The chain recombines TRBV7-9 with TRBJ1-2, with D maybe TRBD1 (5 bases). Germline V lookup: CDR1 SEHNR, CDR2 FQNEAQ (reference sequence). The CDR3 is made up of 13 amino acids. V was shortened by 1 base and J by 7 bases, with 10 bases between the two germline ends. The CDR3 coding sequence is TGTGCCAGCAGCTTAGGTCAGGGATTTGGCTACACCTTC. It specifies CASSLGQGFGYTF.

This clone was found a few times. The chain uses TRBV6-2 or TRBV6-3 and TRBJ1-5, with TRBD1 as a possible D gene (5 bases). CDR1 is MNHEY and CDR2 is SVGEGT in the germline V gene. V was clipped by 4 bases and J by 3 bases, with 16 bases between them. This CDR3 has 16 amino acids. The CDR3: CASSFLEDGANQPQHF. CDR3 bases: TGTGCCAGCAGTTTCCTAGAAGATGGGGCCAATCAGCCCCAGCATTTT.

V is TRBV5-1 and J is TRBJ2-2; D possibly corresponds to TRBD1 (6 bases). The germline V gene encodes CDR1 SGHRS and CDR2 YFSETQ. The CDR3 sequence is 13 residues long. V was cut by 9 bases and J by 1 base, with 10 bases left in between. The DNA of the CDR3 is TGCGCCACCCAAGGGGGGAACACCGGGGAGCTGTTTTTT. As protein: CATQGGNTGELFF.

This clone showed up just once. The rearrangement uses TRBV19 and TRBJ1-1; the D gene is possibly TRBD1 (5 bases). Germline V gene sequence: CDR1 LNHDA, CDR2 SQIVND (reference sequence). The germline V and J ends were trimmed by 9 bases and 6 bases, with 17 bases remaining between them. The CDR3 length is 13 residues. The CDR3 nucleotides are TGTGCCAGCCGCGGGGGGTTATATGCTGAAGCTTTCTTT. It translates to CASRGGLYAEAFF.

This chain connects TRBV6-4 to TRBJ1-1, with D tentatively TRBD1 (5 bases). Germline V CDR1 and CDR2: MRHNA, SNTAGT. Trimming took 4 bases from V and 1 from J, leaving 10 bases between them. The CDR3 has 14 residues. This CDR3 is CASSAGTANTEAFF. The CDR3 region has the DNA TGTGCCAGCAGTGCAGGGACTGCGAACACTGAAGCTTTCTTT.

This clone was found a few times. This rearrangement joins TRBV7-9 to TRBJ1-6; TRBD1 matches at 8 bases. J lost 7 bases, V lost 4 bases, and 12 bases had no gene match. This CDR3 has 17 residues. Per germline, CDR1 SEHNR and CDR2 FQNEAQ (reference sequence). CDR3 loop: CASSYPGGAGFNSPLHF. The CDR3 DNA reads TGTGCCAGCAGCTACCCAGGGGGCGCAGGGTTCAATTCACCCCTCCACTTT.

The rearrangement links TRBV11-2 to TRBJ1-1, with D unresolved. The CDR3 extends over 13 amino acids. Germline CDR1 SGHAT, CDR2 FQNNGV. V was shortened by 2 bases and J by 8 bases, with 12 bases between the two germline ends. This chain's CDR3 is CASSLQILGEAFF. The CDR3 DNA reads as TGTGCCAGCAGCTTACAAATTTTGGGCGAAGCTTTCTTT.

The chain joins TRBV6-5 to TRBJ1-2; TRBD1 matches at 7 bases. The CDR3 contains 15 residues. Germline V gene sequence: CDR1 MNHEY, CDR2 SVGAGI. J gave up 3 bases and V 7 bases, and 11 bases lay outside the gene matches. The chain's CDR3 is CASTLPTGVDYGYTF. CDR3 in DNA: TGTGCCAGCACCTTACCCACAGGGGTTGACTATGGCTACACCTTC.

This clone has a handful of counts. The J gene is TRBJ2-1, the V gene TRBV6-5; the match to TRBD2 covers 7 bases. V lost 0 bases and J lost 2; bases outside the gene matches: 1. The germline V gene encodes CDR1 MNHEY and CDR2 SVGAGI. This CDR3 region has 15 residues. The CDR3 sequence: CASSYSGGTYNEQFF. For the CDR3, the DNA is TGTGCCAGCAGTTACTCGGGGGGGACCTACAATGAGCAGTTCTTC.

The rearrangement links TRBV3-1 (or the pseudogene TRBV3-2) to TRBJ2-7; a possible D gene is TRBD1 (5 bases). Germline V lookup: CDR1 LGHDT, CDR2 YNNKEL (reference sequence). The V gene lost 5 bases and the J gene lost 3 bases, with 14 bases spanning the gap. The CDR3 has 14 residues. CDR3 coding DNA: TGTGCCAGCAGCAAGAAGGCAGGGTACTACGAGCAGTACGTC. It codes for CASSKKAGYYEQYV.

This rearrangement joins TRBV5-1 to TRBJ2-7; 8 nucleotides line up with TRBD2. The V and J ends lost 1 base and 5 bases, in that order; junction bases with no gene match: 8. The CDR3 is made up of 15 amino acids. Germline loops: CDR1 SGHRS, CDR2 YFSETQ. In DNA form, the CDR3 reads TGCGCCAGCAGCTTGCCCAGCGGGAGTATGGACGAGCAGTACTTC. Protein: CASSLPSGSMDEQYF. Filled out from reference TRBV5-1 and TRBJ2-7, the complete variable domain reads KAGVTQTPRYLIKTRGQQVTLSCSPISGHRSVSWYQQTPGQGLQFLFEYFSETQRNKGNFPGRFSGRQFSNSRSEMNVSTLELGDSALYLCASSLPSGSMDEQYFGPGTRLTVT.

The CDR3 region has the DNA TGTGCCAGCAGCTTCCAAATCAGCGGTGGGAGGGACACAGATACGCAGTATTTT. It specifies CASSFQISGGRDTDTQYF. This sequence joins TRBV7-8 and TRBJ2-3; 7 nucleotides match TRBD2. From germline, CDR1 is SGHVS and CDR2 FQNEAQ. J gave up 2 bases and V 3 bases, and 14 bases lay outside the gene matches. CDR3 size: 18 residues.

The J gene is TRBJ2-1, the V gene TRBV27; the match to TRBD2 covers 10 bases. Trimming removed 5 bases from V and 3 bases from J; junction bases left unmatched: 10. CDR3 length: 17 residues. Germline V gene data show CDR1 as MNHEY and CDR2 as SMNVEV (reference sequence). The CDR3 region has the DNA TGTGCCAGCAGTAGGTACCCCGGACTAGCGGACTACAATGAGCAGTTCTTC. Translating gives CASSRYPGLADYNEQFF.

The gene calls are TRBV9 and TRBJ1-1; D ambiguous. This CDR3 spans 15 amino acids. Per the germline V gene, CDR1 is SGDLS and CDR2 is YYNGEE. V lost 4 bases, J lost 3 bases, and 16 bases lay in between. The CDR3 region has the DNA TGTGCCAGCAGCCCTCGGGAGGGTCGGGACACTGAAGCTTTCTTT. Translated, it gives CASSPREGRDTEAFF.

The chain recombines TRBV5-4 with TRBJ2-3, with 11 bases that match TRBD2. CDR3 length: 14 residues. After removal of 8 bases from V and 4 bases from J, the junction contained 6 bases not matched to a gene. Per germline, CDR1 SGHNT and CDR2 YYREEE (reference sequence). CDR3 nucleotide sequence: TGTGCCAGTACACTAGCGGGAGCCCCAGATACGCAGTATTTT. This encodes CASTLAGAPDTQYF. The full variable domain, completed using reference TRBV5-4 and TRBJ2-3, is ETGVTQSPTHLIKTRGQQVTLRCSSQSGHNTVSWYQQALGQGPQFIFQYYREEENGRGNFPPRFSGLQFPNYSSELNVNALELDDSALYLCASTLAGAPDTQYFGPGTRLTVL.

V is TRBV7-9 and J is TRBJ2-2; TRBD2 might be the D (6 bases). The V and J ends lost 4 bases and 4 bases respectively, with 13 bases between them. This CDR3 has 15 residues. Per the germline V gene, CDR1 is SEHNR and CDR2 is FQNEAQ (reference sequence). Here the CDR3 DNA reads TGTGCCAGCAGCTGGACTGGGGGGAGCACCGGGGAGCTGTTTTTT. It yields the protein CASSWTGGSTGELFF.

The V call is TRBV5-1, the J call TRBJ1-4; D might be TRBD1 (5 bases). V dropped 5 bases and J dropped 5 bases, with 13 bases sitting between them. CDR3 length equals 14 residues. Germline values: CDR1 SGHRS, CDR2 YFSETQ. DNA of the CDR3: TGCGCCAGCAGTCAGGACGCAGGGAATGAAAAACTGTTTTTT. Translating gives CASSQDAGNEKLFF. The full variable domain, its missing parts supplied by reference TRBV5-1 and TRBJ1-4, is KAGVTQTPRYLIKTRGQQVTLSCSPISGHRSVSWYQQTPGQGLQFLFEYFSETQRNKGNFPGRFSGRQFSNSRSEMNVSTLELGDSALYLCASSQDAGNEKLFFGSGTQLSVL.

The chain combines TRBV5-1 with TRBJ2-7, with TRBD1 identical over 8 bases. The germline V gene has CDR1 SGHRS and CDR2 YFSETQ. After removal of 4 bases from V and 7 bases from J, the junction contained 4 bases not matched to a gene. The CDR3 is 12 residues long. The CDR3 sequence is CASSLTGEEQYV. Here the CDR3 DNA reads TGCGCCAGCAGCCTGACAGGGGAAGAGCAGTACGTC.

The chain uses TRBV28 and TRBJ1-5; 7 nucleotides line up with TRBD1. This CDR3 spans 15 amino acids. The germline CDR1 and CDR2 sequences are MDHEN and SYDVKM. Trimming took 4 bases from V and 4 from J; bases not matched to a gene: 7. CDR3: CASSSQPGGNQPQHF. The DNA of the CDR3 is TGTGCCAGCAGTTCCCAACCAGGGGGTAATCAGCCCCAGCATTTT.

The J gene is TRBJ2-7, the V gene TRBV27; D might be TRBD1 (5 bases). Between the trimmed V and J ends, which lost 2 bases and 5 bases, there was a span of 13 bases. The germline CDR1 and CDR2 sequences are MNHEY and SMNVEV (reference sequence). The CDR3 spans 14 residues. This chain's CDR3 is CASSLRQGGNEQYF. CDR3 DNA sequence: TGTGCCAGCAGTTTACGGCAGGGTGGCAACGAGCAGTACTTC.